The clone carrying this T cell receptor (beta chain) was seen more than once but under ten times. The antigen remains unidentified. These data belong to a study of blood T cells in healthy people across ages. Trimming removed 5 bases from V and 4 bases from J; junction bases left unmatched: 11. This CDR3 spans 16 amino acids. Germline CDR1 reads PRHDT; CDR2 reads FYEKMQ (reference sequence). Per-sample PBMC isolation yielded at least 6.5 million cells. The amount of total RNA extracted per sample was at least 6 micrograms. A J-beta primer mix and a sample-barcoded 5' primer were used in a second PCR of about 7 to 11 cycles. Carrying 12 random nucleotides, a template-switch adaptor labeled each individual cDNA molecule. MiXCR, run by TCRdb on the 5' RACE reads, gives a single entry per CDR3 protein. Of about 940,000 distinct CDR3 sequences listed, about 48% are singletons. Findings and caveats of the study: Age showed a roughly linear inverse relationship with TCR beta diversity per million T cells.

The specimen was blood. The rearrangement links TRBV13 to TRBJ2-1; 7 bases map to TRBD2. This clonotype was sampled from a man aged 25 to 40 in good health. CDR3 in amino acids: CASSPVRGGGYNEQFF. CDR3 nucleotide sequence: TGTGCCAGCAGCCCAGTTCGGGGCGGGGGTTACAATGAGCAGTTCTTC.